Each of the 19 T cell receptor beta chains below was sequenced from the same sample in a study of CXCR3-negative and CXCR3-positive naive CD8 T cells. Whole-study results and caveats: Naive CXCR3-positive cells had TRB CDR3s more hydrophobic than those of CXCR3-negative naive cells.

Each TRB cDNA library was prepared by 5' RACE (with UMI labels). TCRdb re-called the 5' RACE reads and catalogs CDR3 proteins one per entry, DNA excluded. This sample contains 150,000 to 170,000 distinct CDR3 sequences. Antigens of these TCRs are unknown. Sequences were obtained from naive CXCR3+ CD8+ T cells from blood. Subset noted: CD45RO-CCR7+CD27+CD95- naive CD8+ T cells expressing CXCR3 (TNR3+). Every receptor here comes from a human donor in good health. Some clones in this sample may be carry-over from other donors' samples.

V and J are TRBV29-1 and TRBJ2-2; the TCRdb D gene call, TRBD1, has no DNA to confirm it. There are 12 residues in the CDR3. In germline, CDR1 is SQVTM, CDR2 ANQGSEA. This CDR3 is CSGTGNTGELFF.

The chain uses TRBV5-1 and TRBJ2-3; TCRdb calls TRBD2, which cannot be checked without DNA. This CDR3 has 18 amino acids. CDR1 SGHRS and CDR2 YFSETQ come from the germline V gene. The CDR3 region is CASSLVGLAGVLTDTQYF.

The V call is TRBV29-1, the J call TRBJ2-5; no DNA is available, so the TRBD2 call from TCRdb remains unchecked. The CDR3 is 15 amino acids. CDR1 and CDR2 from the germline V gene are SQVTM and ANQGSEA. CDR3 in amino acids: CSVEDFGGLRETQYF.

The gene calls are TRBV10-3 and TRBJ2-3; the TRBD2 assignment by TCRdb is unverifiable without DNA. CDR1 ENHRY and CDR2 SYGVKD come from the germline V gene. The CDR3 has 14 residues. CDR3 protein: CAISDASVSDTQYF.

J is TRBJ2-1 and V is TRBV6-4. The germline gives CDR1 MRHNA, CDR2 SNTAGT. This CDR3 is 15 amino acids long. CDR3: CASSDLGSSYNEQFF.

The chain recombines TRBV20-1 with TRBJ2-7. Germline V gives CDR1 DFQATT, CDR2 SNEGSKA (reference sequence). The CDR3 length is 15 residues. The CDR3 sequence is CSARDTGRFAYEQYF.

The chain combines TRBV4-1 with TRBJ1-2; without DNA, the TCRdb call of TRBD1 cannot be checked. The germline V gene has CDR1 MGHRA and CDR2 YSYEKL. The CDR3 is made up of 14 amino acids. CDR3 residues: CGSSQGWQGDGYTF.

The chain links TRBV28 to TRBJ2-7; the TCRdb call, TRBD1, lacks DNA for checking. The CDR3 sequence is 16 residues long. Germline CDR1 reads MDHEN; CDR2 reads SYDVKM. CDR3 region: CASRTPWEGETYEQYF. The whole variable domain, remainder taken from reference TRBV28 and TRBJ2-7, is DVKVTQSSRYLVKRTGEKVFLECVQDMDHENMFWYRQDPGLGLRLIYFSYDVKMKEKGDIPEGYSVSREKKERFSLILESASTNQTSMYLCASRTPWEGETYEQYFGPGTRLTVT.

This chain uses TRBV7-9 with TRBJ2-5; the TCRdb D gene call, TRBD1, has no DNA to confirm it. This CDR3 comprises 17 residues. CDR1 and CDR2 (germline): SEHNR, FQNEAQ (reference sequence). CDR3 sequence reads: CASSPGWPGTTKETQYF.

V and J are TRBV29-1 and TRBJ2-1; TCRdb calls TRBD1, which cannot be checked without DNA. This CDR3 contains 15 residues. Germline CDR1 is SQVTM and CDR2 is ANQGSEA. The CDR3: CSVAGTGFSYNEQFF.

The chain couples TRBV2 to TRBJ2-7; TCRdb's assignment of TRBD2 cannot be checked, as there is no DNA. Germline assignment: CDR1 SNHLY and CDR2 FYNNEI. The CDR3 totals 12 residues. The CDR3 region is CASASGSYEQYF.

The chain joins TRBV7-9 to TRBJ2-3; TCRdb reports TRBD1, a call that lacks DNA to check it against. Germline CDR1 SEHNR, CDR2 FQNEAQ (reference sequence). The length of the CDR3 is 16 residues. The CDR3 reads CASSFHTGAGTDTQYF.

The chain couples TRBV19 to TRBJ1-6; TCRdb outputs TRBD1, but without DNA this stays unchecked. The CDR3 sequence is 15 residues long. Germline values: CDR1 LNHDA, CDR2 SQIVND (reference sequence). CDR3 amino acids: CASSQDRVRYSPLHF.

The J gene is TRBJ2-1, the V gene TRBV28; TCRdb proposes TRBD2, but this gene call is untestable without DNA. CDR3 length: 15 residues. The germline gives CDR1 MDHEN, CDR2 SYDVKM. The CDR3 here is CASRAHPSSYNEQFF.

The chain carries TRBV7-8 and TRBJ2-5. This CDR3 has 13 amino acids. The germline V gene has CDR1 SGHVS and CDR2 FQNEAQ. The CDR3 reads CASSVNRGETHYF.

The chain uses TRBV7-9 and TRBJ1-1; TCRdb picks TRBD1, but there is no DNA to check that call. This CDR3 contains 13 residues. CDR1 is SEHNR and CDR2 is FQNEAQ in the germline V gene (reference sequence). The CDR3 sequence is CATPGWGDAEAFF. The full variable domain, completed using reference TRBV7-9 and TRBJ1-1, is DTGVSQNPRHKITKRGQNVTFRCDPISEHNRLYWYRQTLGQGPEFLTYFQNEAQLEKSRLLSDRFSAERPKGSFSTLEIQRTEQGDSAMYLCATPGWGDAEAFFGQGTRLTVV.

The chain has TRBV7-8 and TRBJ2-7. Per germline, CDR1 SGHVS and CDR2 FQNEAQ. The CDR3 has 16 amino acids. CDR3 region: CASSFDKRGGYHEQYF.

The chain has TRBV29-1 and TRBJ2-1. CDR3 size: 11 residues. Germline-derived CDR1 and CDR2 are SQVTM and ANQGSEA. CDR3: CSVEVINEQFF.

The rearrangement uses TRBV29-1 and TRBJ1-2; there is no DNA to check the TCRdb D call of TRBD1. Germline assignment: CDR1 SQVTM and CDR2 ANQGSEA. The CDR3 has 11 amino acids. The CDR3 here is CSVVGGRGYTF.